This TCR beta chain appears in the sequencing data of a study of shared clonotypes between healthy human individuals (dated by TCRdb to 2018 to 2021). Background for the entire study: The cohort included three men and a couple of women between 18 and 49 years of age. Per donor, three plates each were used for CD4 naive and CD4 memory, two for CD8 naive, and one for CD8 memory. Between about 0.94 and 8.9 billion PBMCs per donor were obtained by leukapheresis. To increase sequencing depth and limit assay-specific biases, different laboratories used diverse techniques to prepare libraries and sequence TCR repertoires. The study deeply sequenced blood TCR repertoires of several healthy adults to estimate repertoire size and the extent of clonotype sharing between individuals. Paper-wide results and their limitations: Because the study included only a small number of donors, the genetic and exposure-history diversity represented was limited. Naive subsets generally had larger estimated clonotype richness than memory subsets. Rarefaction of sorted-subset datasets indicated incomplete sequencing despite the large sequencing depth. Across four donors, around 5% of naive CD4, 3% to 3.5% of naive CD8, 2.3% of memory CD4, and under 0.45% of memory CD8 clonotypes were shared. Sampling was limited to blood, and TCR repertoires in tissue likely differ from TCR repertoires in blood. Compared with non-shared clonotypes, clonotypes shared by all four sorted-subset donors had higher generation probabilities. Pairwise subsampling indicated that sequencing depth was expected to affect the degree of clonotype sharing among donors.

CDR3 length: 17 amino acids, cysteine to phenylalanine. The sequence is cut down to CDR3 DNA, 51 bases in frame from base 1. Trimming takes 2 bases off V and 4 bases off J; junction bases not matched to a gene: 13. The donors were healthy, HIV-negative adults who had no recently reported acute infections or vaccinations. All donors were Caucasian adults living in Nashville, Tennessee, USA. CD4+ T cells were enriched by magnetic negative selection, after which naive cells were positively selected on CD45RA and the negative fraction was taken as the memory subset. Blood was obtained by leukapheresis, after which PBMCs were separated by Ficoll-Histopaque density gradient centrifugation and cryopreserved in liquid nitrogen vapor phase. Purity and quantity of every magnetically sorted T cell population were checked by analytical flow cytometry. Genomic DNA was isolated from every sorted fraction and measured by UV absorbance on a Nanodrop 2000c.

Using the deep immunoSEQ assay, multiplex PCR amplified TCR CDR3 regions from genomic DNA. Extracted genomic DNA from each cell subset was distributed evenly across all wells of several immunoSEQ 96-well plates, and each plate was treated as a replicate. Each replicate PCR for sorted subsets received around 210 ng genomic DNA, equal to tens of thousands of T cell genomes. Purified libraries were quantified with a Qubit 3.0 fluorometer, sized on a Bioanalyzer 2100, and re-quantified with the KAPA Library Quantification kit. Each immunoSEQ 96-well plate was sequenced on its own single-read 150-cycle Illumina NextSeq 550 flow cell. In the authors' own workflow: Because the immunoSEQ output held only junctional sequences and lacked quality scores, the filtering could not match the filtering applied to full-length reads. To assign V/J genes and CDR3, sequences were annotated using PyIR, a Python wrapper for IgBLAST v1.9, with IMGT germline references. Any read was removed if the V/J assignment was weak (E-value above 1e-6), the CDR3 was missing, or the read contained stop codons, out-of-frame junctions, or ambiguous translated residues. V3J clonotypes were defined by identical inferred V gene, J gene, and CDR3 amino acid sequence. The percentage overlap between two repertoires was calculated by dividing the number of shared unique clonotypes by the size of the smaller repertoire. Repertoire richness was assessed with RTK rarefaction, the Chao1 estimator, and Recon v2.1 estimates of unobserved clonotypes. For all TCRbeta clonotypes obtained by the gDNA method from several donors, generation probabilities were computed with OLGA. TCRdb took over this immuneACCESS table, retaining in-frame rearrangements with V and J assigned. Such tables are incomplete; in checked studies, under half of the missing clones stem from an unresolved V gene, and the remainder is unexplained. That table is the source of V, J and clone size, and D and trimming were worked out from the DNA. Here the sample has around 1.4 million clones; around 98.5% occur a single time. The ten most abundant clones make up about 0.4% of the sample.

This clone appeared a single time. Its antigen remains undetermined. Nothing much larger sits one base from this clone, and base qualities are not available. Sequenced material: naive CD4+ T cells sorted from blood. The cell subset or site label, read with the paper, signifies: CD45RA+ positively selected. Here the chain combines TRBV23-1 and TRBJ1-1; 7 nucleotides in the junction match TRBD1. TRBV23-1 counts as an open reading frame of uncertain function. This TCR was sampled from a young man in good health. The DNA sequence is as follows: TGCGCCAGCAGTCAAAGCAATGTACAGGGGTCCGCCACTGAAGCTTTCTTT. It specifies CASSQSNVQGSATEAFF.